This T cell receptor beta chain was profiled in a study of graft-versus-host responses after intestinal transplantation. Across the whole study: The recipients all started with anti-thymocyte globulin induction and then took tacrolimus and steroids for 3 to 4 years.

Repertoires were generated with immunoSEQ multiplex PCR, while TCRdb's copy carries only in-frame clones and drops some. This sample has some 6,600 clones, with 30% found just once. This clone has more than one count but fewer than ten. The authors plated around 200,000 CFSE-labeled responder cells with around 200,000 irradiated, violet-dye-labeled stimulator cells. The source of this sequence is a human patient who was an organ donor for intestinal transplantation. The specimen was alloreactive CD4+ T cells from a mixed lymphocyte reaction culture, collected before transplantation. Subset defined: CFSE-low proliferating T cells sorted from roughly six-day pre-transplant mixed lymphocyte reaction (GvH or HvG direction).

The CDR3 protein is CATRSGTSEKLFF. CDR3 nucleotides: TGTGCCACCCGGTCGGGGACAAGCGAAAAACTGTTTTTT. The gene calls are TRBV10-3 and TRBJ1-4; maybe TRBD1 (6 bases). Trimming cost V 10 bases and J 8 bases, with 17 bases left between them. The germline CDR1 and CDR2 sequences are ENHRY and SYGVKD. The CDR3 is made up of 13 amino acids.